This is a list of T cell receptor beta chains from one sample in a study of metastatic and nonmetastatic thyroid tumors. TCRdb redid the clone calls on the PCR reads using MiXCR. This sample yields 25,000 to 35,000 clones, of which roughly 17% are seen a single time; roughly 4.2% belongs to the top ten. Material: blood. The receptors were sampled from a female donor with papillary thyroid cancer or a benign thyroid nodule (not recorded which). Some clones in this sample may be carry-over from other donors' samples. Both conserved end residues are part of each CDR3. The D gene is left open where the match is weak. For some rows the clone size is stated as once, few or many, or as a class when expanded; others skip it.

-,TRBV30,TRBJ2-5,many,CARSVGAGAQTQYF,TGTGCCCGGAGTGTAGGGGCAGGGGCTCAGACCCAGTACTTC
TRBD1,TRBV20-1,TRBJ1-6,-,CSARDTGDSNSPLHF,TGCAGTGCTAGAGATACAGGGGACAGTAATTCACCCCTCCACTTT
TRBD2,TRBV7-9,TRBJ2-7,-,CASSLGTSGSREQYF,TGTGCCAGCAGCTTAGGGACTAGCGGGAGTCGAGAGCAGTACTTC
-,TRBV3-1,TRBJ1-6,-,CASSRGQSPLHF,TGTGCCAGCAGCCGAGGACAGTCACCCCTCCACTTT
TRBD1,TRBV9,TRBJ1-3,many,CASSGGQGMTGNTIYF,TGTGCCAGCAGCGGAGGACAGGGGATGACAGGAAACACCATATATTTT
TRBD2,TRBV7-6,TRBJ2-3,-,CASISRLAGGTDTQYF,TGTGCCAGCATCTCGCGACTAGCGGGAGGGACAGATACGCAGTATTTT
-,TRBV6-1,TRBJ1-1,few,CASSSNGHEGNTEAFF,TGTGCCAGCAGTTCAAATGGACATGAAGGGAACACTGAAGCTTTCTTT
-,TRBV6-2/TRBV6-3,TRBJ2-4,-,CANSYHILRGDDKNIQYF,TGTGCCAACAGTTACCACATTCTGAGGGGAGACGACAAAAACATTCAGTACTTC
TRBD1,TRBV12-3/TRBV12-4,TRBJ1-1,few,CASSLGTGNTEAFF,TGTGCCAGCAGTTTAGGGACAGGGAACACTGAAGCTTTCTTT
-,TRBV20-1,TRBJ1-2,few,CSATKDSTPGGYTF,TGCAGTGCTACCAAAGACAGTACCCCGGGGGGCTACACCTTC
-,TRBV28,TRBJ2-7,medium-sized,CASSLGSEQYF,TGTGCCAGCAGTTTAGGTTCCGAGCAGTACTTC
TRBD2,TRBV5-1,TRBJ2-7,many,CASSLLAGGGSYEQYF,TGCGCCAGCAGCTTACTAGCGGGAGGTGGATCCTACGAGCAGTACTTC
-,TRBV15,TRBJ2-3,many,CATSRDQADTQYF,TGTGCCACCAGCAGAGATCAAGCCGATACGCAGTATTTT
TRBD2,TRBV30,TRBJ2-3,many,CAWGGVFGDTQYF,TGTGCCTGGGGGGGGGTGTTTGGGGATACGCAGTATTTT
TRBD2,TRBV9,TRBJ2-1,many,CASSELAGDNEQFF,TGTGCCAGCAGCGAACTAGCGGGGGACAATGAGCAGTTCTTC
TRBD2,TRBV11-2,TRBJ2-7,-,CASSRSITSGSYEQYF,TGTGCCAGCAGCCGCTCTATTACTAGCGGGAGCTACGAGCAGTACTTC
-,TRBV2,TRBJ2-1,many,CASSDLYYNEQFF,TGTGCCAGCAGTGATCTCTATTACAATGAGCAGTTCTTC
-,TRBV29-1,TRBJ2-7,many,CSVVRRGEQYF,TGCAGCGTTGTTCGACGGGGCGAGCAGTACTTC
-,TRBV20-1,TRBJ1-2,once,CSAPLTSYGYTF,TGCAGTGCGCCTCTCACCTCCTATGGCTACACCTTC
-,TRBV13,TRBJ2-1,many,CASSHRTSQGVGYNEQFF,TGTGCCAGCAGCCACAGGACTAGCCAGGGGGTAGGTTACAATGAGCAGTTCTTC
-,TRBV15,TRBJ2-1,many,CATSRDPETGRNEQFF,TGTGCCACCAGTAGAGATCCCGAAACAGGGAGGAATGAGCAGTTCTTC
TRBD2,TRBV28,TRBJ2-2,medium-sized,CASSGRGNTGELFF,TGTGCCAGTAGCGGGAGGGGGAACACCGGGGAGCTGTTTTTT